The T cell receptor (beta chain) under discussion was sequenced for a study of shared clonotypes between healthy human individuals. The V gene lost 4 bases and the J gene lost 1 base, with 17 bases spanning the gap. The length of the CDR3 is 16 residues. Per germline, CDR1 SGDLS and CDR2 YYNGEE. CD8 memory was a combination that joined CD45RO+ cells with CCR7-negative CD45RA+ TemRA cells. TCRdb's copy holds only in-frame clones and misses some; the assay was immunoSEQ multiplex PCR. Among around 690,000 clones listed, about 90% were seen once. The sequence derives from a young man in good health. Some clones in this sample may be carry-over from other donors' samples. The source material was memory CD8+ T cells from PBMCs. Specified subset: CD45RO+ cells pooled with CCR7-negative TemRA cells. The chain is built from TRBV9 and TRBJ2-5; a possible D gene is TRBD2 (5 bases). The CDR3 reads CASSPYVGVLQETQYF. For the CDR3, the DNA is TGTGCCAGCAGCCCATACGTGGGAGTACTCCAAGAGACCCAGTACTTC.